This TCR beta chain was sequenced for a study of blood T cell repertoires in COVID-19. Participants were placed into cohorts based on the clinical history they reported. The germline gives CDR1 SEHNR, CDR2 FQNEAQ (reference sequence). Trimming pared 5 bases from V and 8 bases from J, leaving 18 bases between. The CDR3 consists of 14 residues. Only in-frame clones appear in the TCRdb table, and some are missing; sequencing was by immunoSEQ multiplex PCR. Among 280,000 or so clones listed, less than 85% were seen once. Sequences were obtained from PBMCs or T cells enriched from blood (not recorded which). The sequence was obtained from a woman in her fifties or sixties who had recovered from COVID-19. The V gene is TRBV7-9, the J gene TRBJ1-2; D perhaps matches TRBD1 (6 bases). The DNA for the CDR3 is TGTGCCAGCAGCCCAGGGGTCGGCCCTACAGGCTACACCTTC. This gives the protein CASSPGVGPTGYTF. Drawing the rest from reference TRBV7-9 and TRBJ1-2, the complete variable domain is DTGVSQNPRHKITKRGQNVTFRCDPISEHNRLYWYRQTLGQGPEFLTYFQNEAQLEKSRLLSDRFSAERPKGSFSTLEIQRTEQGDSAMYLCASSPGVGPTGYTFGSGTRLTVV.